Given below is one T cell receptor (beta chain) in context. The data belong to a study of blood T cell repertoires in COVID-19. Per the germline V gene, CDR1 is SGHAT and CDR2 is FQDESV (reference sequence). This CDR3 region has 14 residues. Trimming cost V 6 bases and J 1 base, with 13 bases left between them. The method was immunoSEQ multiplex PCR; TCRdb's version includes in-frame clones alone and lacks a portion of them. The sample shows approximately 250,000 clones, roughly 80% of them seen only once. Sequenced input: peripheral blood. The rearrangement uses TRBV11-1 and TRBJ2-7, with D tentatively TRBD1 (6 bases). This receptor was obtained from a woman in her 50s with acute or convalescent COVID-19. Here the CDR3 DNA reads TGTGCCAGCAGTCGTGAGACAGGATCCTACGAGCAGTACTTC. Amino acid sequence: CASSRETGSYEQYF.